This TCR beta chain was captured in a study of T cell responses to AZD1222 COVID-19 vaccine. Using immunoSEQ multiplex PCR, the repertoire was profiled, and TCRdb retains in-frame clones only, with some absent. The table has just under 85,000 clones, more than 75% seen once. CDR1 is SNHLY, CDR2 FYNNEI, per germline. The CDR3 length is 14 residues. The ends were cut back, 2 bases at V and 3 bases at J, with 8 bases in the middle. This receptor was obtained from an adult in good health. This sample comprised peripheral blood, obtained on day 0 of AZD1222 vaccination. This rearrangement joins TRBV2 to TRBJ1-3; D not resolved. The CDR3 here is CASSESGGGNTIYF. In DNA form, the CDR3 reads TGTGCCAGCAGTGAATCGGGTGGTGGAAACACCATATATTTT.